This T cell receptor (beta chain) was recovered during a study of T-cell reconstitution after alpha-beta-depleted transplantation in children. Study-level results: Newly produced T cells mostly provided counts and TCRbeta diversity after one year, as hyperexpanded clones declined. The study traced high day-60 TCRbeta diversity in some patients to surviving recipient T cells and thymic progenitors. The study reportedly traced alpha-beta T cells about two months after transplant to several hundred expanded graft clones.

A TCRbeta library incorporating unique molecular identifiers was prepared. TCRdb re-analysed the PCR reads in MiXCR, keeping a single row per CDR3 protein. The sample contains some 840,000 distinct CDR3 sequences, around 17% of which appear only once. This clonotype was counted only a few times. Its specificity is unknown. In germline, CDR1 is MNHEY, CDR2 SMNVEV (reference sequence). The CDR3 has 14 residues. V lost 2 bases and J 6 bases, leaving 10 bases between the germline ends. The sample consisted of PBMCs, mostly from graft donor cells, taken 360 days after TCRalphabeta/CD19-depleted stem cell transplant. V and J are TRBV27 and TRBJ2-2, with TRBD2 as a possible D gene (5 bases). The TCR comes from a male patient younger than 18 who had a stem cell transplant for acute lymphoblastic leukemia, so the T cells may come from the graft donor. CDR3 nucleotide sequence: TGTGCCAGCAGTTTAAGGCTAGCCCCCGGGGAGCTGTTTTTT. Its translation: CASSLRLAPGELFF.